This T cell receptor beta chain is from a study of blood T cells in healthy people across ages. Through a sample-barcoded 5' primer and a J-beta primer mix, a second PCR was run for about 6 to 12 cycles. Each cDNA molecule carried a tag from a template-switch adaptor that contained 12 random nucleotides. TCRdb processed the 5' RACE reads anew with MiXCR; each CDR3 protein has one entry. Among some 860,000 distinct CDR3 sequences listed, approximately 53% were seen once. This TCR derives from a man between 40 and 49 years old in good health. Sequenced input: blood.

This chain's CDR3 is CASSLAAGVADTQYF. The DNA for the CDR3 is TGCGCCAGCAGCTTGGCTGCGGGAGTGGCAGATACGCAGTATTTT. The chain combines TRBV5-1 with TRBJ2-3; 7 bases map to TRBD2. Germline V gene lookup returns CDR1 SGHRS and CDR2 YFSETQ. The V segment lost 0 bases and the J segment 4 bases; nucleotides outside the gene matches: 5. The CDR3 has 15 residues.